A single sample is the source of the 31 T cell receptor beta chains below, sequenced in a study of shared clonotypes between healthy human individuals (dated by TCRdb to about 2020). Library preparation was by the immunoSEQ multiplex PCR assay. Entries here come from immuneACCESS through TCRdb and include only in-frame sequences with V and J called. Some clones fail to appear in such tables; in the studies checked, an unresolved V gene covers under half of the shortfall, and the cause of the remainder is unknown. The sample table records hundreds of thousands of clones; 90% to 96% of these occur just once. About 0.064% of the sample is held by the ten biggest clonotypes. The sequenced sample consisted of naive CD4+ T cells sorted from blood. The cell subset or site label here, explained by the study, means: CD45RA+ positively selected. These receptors all come from a woman in her twenties or thirties in good health.

The chain is built from TRBV6-5 and TRBJ1-2; no clear D gene. CDR3 length equals 13 residues. In germline, CDR1 is MNHEY, CDR2 SVGAGI. V was cut by 7 bases and J by 8 bases, with 17 bases left in between. In DNA form, the CDR3 reads TGTGCCAGCACCCAAAGTGGGATTTACGGCTACACCTTC. Its protein is CASTQSGIYGYTF.

This clone was recorded once. The CDR3 coding sequence is TGTGCCAGCAGCTACGGACTAGCGGGAGGGCCTGATACGCAGTATTTT. Translated: CASSYGLAGGPDTQYF. The chain employs TRBV11-2 and TRBJ2-3, with TRBD2 matching 15 bases. The CDR3 contains 16 residues. After removal of 4 bases from V and 6 bases from J, the junction contained 5 bases not matched to a gene. CDR1 is SGHAT, CDR2 FQNNGV, per germline.

The J gene is TRBJ2-3, the V gene TRBV9, with 8 bases that match TRBD2. Germline CDR1 reads SGDLS; CDR2 reads YYNGEE. Trimming took 4 bases from V and 2 from J; bases not matched to a gene: 9. This CDR3 has 16 residues. This chain's CDR3 is CASSTGTSEYTDTQYF. For the CDR3, the DNA is TGTGCCAGCAGCACGGGGACTAGTGAGTACACAGATACGCAGTATTTT.

The V call is TRBV11-2, the J call TRBJ2-7; a possible D gene is TRBD1 (5 bases). Germline assignment: CDR1 SGHAT and CDR2 FQNNGV. Deletions cut 5 bases from V and 6 bases from J, with 20 bases between. The CDR3 is 15 residues long. CDR3 nucleotides: TGTGCCAGCAGCCCCTCCCCGCCAGGGCTGGGCGAGCAGTACTTC. It specifies CASSPSPPGLGEQYF.

This chain links TRBV11-1 with TRBJ2-6, with 7 bases lining up with TRBD1. The germline gives CDR1 SGHAT, CDR2 FQDESV (reference sequence). The CDR3 runs 18 residues. Germline trimming cut 7 bases from V and 2 bases from J; bases unmatched to any gene: 14. As DNA, the CDR3 is TGTGCCAGCATCCGAGGAGCCGGGACAGTACCTGGGGCCAACGTCCTGACTTTC. Translation: CASIRGAGTVPGANVLTF.

V usage is TRBV5-1 and J usage is TRBJ2-3; TRBD2 matches at 13 bases. The CDR3 contains 19 residues. J gave up 5 bases and V 0 bases, and 12 bases lay outside the gene matches. Per the germline V gene, CDR1 is SGHRS and CDR2 is YFSETQ. Here the CDR3 reads CASSLAAVGLAGERDTQYF. The CDR3 DNA sequence: TGCGCCAGCAGCTTGGCGGCGGTCGGACTAGCGGGAGAAAGAGATACGCAGTATTTT.

The J gene is TRBJ1-2, the V gene TRBV18; D gene uncertain. Germline CDR1 reads KGHSH; CDR2 reads LQKENI. Trimming left V 4 bases short and J 4 bases short, with 13 bases between. This CDR3 is 14 amino acids long. The CDR3 loop reads CASSLWSGSYGYTF. In DNA, the CDR3 is TGTGCCAGCTCACTGTGGTCCGGGAGCTATGGCTACACCTTC.

This chain links TRBV28 with TRBJ2-3; D might be TRBD1 or TRBD2, each matching 6 bases. Germline V gives CDR1 MDHEN, CDR2 SYDVKM. The CDR3 is made up of 15 amino acids. Trimming cost V 1 base and J 2 bases, with 10 bases left between them. CDR3 nucleotides: TGTGCCAGCAGTTTATCGGGGGCGAACACAGATACGCAGTATTTT. The encoded protein is CASSLSGANTDTQYF.

This chain connects TRBV28 to TRBJ2-6; the D is unclear. The length of the CDR3 is 14 residues. Germline CDR1 reads MDHEN; CDR2 reads SYDVKM. V was pared by 2 bases and J by 3 bases, with 5 bases between. The CDR3 region is CASSLRFGANVLTF. The CDR3 region has the DNA TGTGCCAGCAGTTTACGGTTTGGGGCCAACGTCCTGACTTTC.

V usage is TRBV7-9 and J usage is TRBJ2-7; maybe TRBD1 (6 bases). CDR3 size: 14 residues. The germline V and J ends were trimmed by 5 bases and 2 bases, with 13 bases remaining between them. Germline loops: CDR1 SEHNR, CDR2 FQNEAQ (reference sequence). CDR3 DNA: TGTGCCAGCAGCCAATGGACAGACCCCTACGAGCAGTACTTC. It specifies CASSQWTDPYEQYF.

The chain is built from TRBV5-8 and TRBJ2-7, with 10 positions matching TRBD2. Germline V gives CDR1 SGHTS, CDR2 YDEGEE. V lost 4 bases and J lost 4; bases outside the gene matches: 11. The CDR3 covers 16 residues. The CDR3 reads CASSPDSGRARYEQYF. The CDR3 coding sequence is TGTGCCAGCAGCCCCGACAGCGGGAGGGCCAGGTACGAGCAGTACTTC.

The gene calls are TRBV4-2 and TRBJ2-1; a weak D match, TRBD1 (7 bases). This CDR3 comprises 16 residues. Trimming took 5 bases from V and 0 from J, leaving 14 bases between them. From germline, CDR1 is LGHNA and CDR2 YNFKEQ. The CDR3 loop reads CASSSQGGASYNEQFF. The CDR3 nucleotides read TGTGCCAGCAGCTCCCAGGGGGGCGCCTCCTACAATGAGCAGTTCTTC.

The rearrangement uses TRBV11-2 and TRBJ1-2; the D gene is possibly TRBD1 (6 bases). There are 17 residues in the CDR3. V lost 4 bases to trimming and J lost 5 bases, with 23 bases between them. Per the germline V gene, CDR1 is SGHAT and CDR2 is FQNNGV. CDR3 residues: CASSSRGRPDPGYGYTF. CDR3 bases: TGTGCCAGCAGCTCTCGGGGGCGCCCCGACCCGGGGTATGGCTACACCTTC.

The V and J genes are TRBV28 and TRBJ2-4, with D perhaps TRBD2 (5 bases). This CDR3 is built from 14 residues. V was trimmed by 1 base and J by 7 bases, leaving 11 bases between them. Germline V lookup: CDR1 MDHEN, CDR2 SYDVKM. The CDR3 nucleotides read TGTGCCAGCAGTTTATCCCGCAGAGGGAACATTCAGTACTTC. Amino acid sequence: CASSLSRRGNIQYF.

This rearrangement joins TRBV6-6 to TRBJ2-7; D possibly corresponds to TRBD1 (6 bases). The germline V and J ends were trimmed by 4 bases and 7 bases, with 11 bases remaining between them. The CDR3 has 12 residues. Germline loops: CDR1 MNHNY, CDR2 SVGAGI (reference sequence). In DNA, the CDR3 is TGTGCCAGCAGTTCTACTACAGGGGAGCAGTACTTC. Residues: CASSSTTGEQYF.

This chain connects TRBV7-9 to TRBJ2-5; 7 bases match TRBD2. Germline CDR1 reads SEHNR; CDR2 reads FQNEAQ (reference sequence). The trim removed 0 bases at V and 11 bases at J, leaving 12 bases unmatched. The CDR3 is made up of 15 amino acids. The CDR3 nucleotides are TGTGCCAGCAGCTTAGCGGGGGGACTACACCAGCAGCAGTACTTC. This gives the protein CASSLAGGLHQQQYF.

The gene calls are TRBV6-4 and TRBJ2-5; 8 bases are a match to TRBD2. Germline V gene lookup returns CDR1 MRHNA and CDR2 SNTAGT. The CDR3 contains 16 residues. V trimming: 6 bases; J trimming: 4 bases; junction bases outside the gene matches: 13. The CDR3 spells CASSPTRGSGTETQYF. The CDR3 bases are TGTGCCAGCAGCCCCACGCGTGGTAGCGGGACAGAGACCCAGTACTTC.

This clone has only one observation. The junction departs from the called germline gene at one end, perhaps through a read error. The chain couples TRBV18 to TRBJ2-7; 7 nucleotides line up with TRBD2. The CDR3 is made up of 12 amino acids. Per the germline V gene, CDR1 is KGHSH and CDR2 is LQKENI. The CDR3 DNA follows: TGTGCCAGCTCACCAGCGAGCGGGGACCAATTCTTC. Protein: CASSPASGDQFF.

The chain joins TRBV5-1 to TRBJ2-2; TRBD2 matches 14 bases. V shed 4 bases and J 8 bases; nucleotides not matched to a gene: 7. CDR1 SGHRS and CDR2 YFSETQ come from the germline V gene. This CDR3 region has 16 residues. CDR3 in amino acids: CASSPGLAGEVGELFF. The CDR3 nucleotides are TGCGCCAGCAGCCCGGGACTAGCGGGAGAGGTGGGGGAGCTGTTTTTT.

The chain carries TRBV28 and TRBJ2-5; 7 positions agree with TRBD2. CDR1 and CDR2 from the germline V gene are MDHEN and SYDVKM. With 7 bases clipped from V and 5 bases from J, the junction kept 13 bases outside the gene matches. The CDR3 runs 15 residues. The CDR3 sequence is CASNPTGLAVETQYF. The CDR3, as DNA: TGTGCCAGCAACCCGACGGGGCTAGCGGTTGAGACCCAGTACTTC.

CDR3 loop: CASSYNPGTGDYEQYF. The CDR3, as DNA: TGCGCCAGCAGCTACAACCCCGGGACAGGGGACTACGAGCAGTACTTC. The chain recombines TRBV5-1 with TRBJ2-7, with 10 bases fitting TRBD1. The length of the CDR3 is 16 residues. Germline CDR1 is SGHRS and CDR2 is YFSETQ. V dropped 3 bases and J dropped 3; count of bases not matched to a gene: 9.

This chain uses TRBV2 with TRBJ2-2, with D perhaps matching TRBD1 (5 bases). Germline values: CDR1 SNHLY, CDR2 FYNNEI. V dropped 3 bases and J dropped 1 base, with 9 bases sitting between them. The CDR3 covers 15 residues. CDR3 DNA sequence: TGTGCCAGCAGTGAGGGTCAGGGGAACACCGGGGAGCTGTTTTTT. It encodes CASSEGQGNTGELFF.

This chain connects TRBV7-9 to TRBJ2-7; D might be TRBD2 (5 bases). Germline V gene data show CDR1 as SEHNR and CDR2 as FQNEAQ (reference sequence). The CDR3 extends over 13 amino acids. Deletions cut 5 bases from V and 6 bases from J, with 14 bases between. The CDR3 sequence is CASSPELAAEQYF. As DNA, the CDR3 is TGTGCCAGCAGCCCGGAGCTAGCCGCCGAGCAGTACTTC.

The chain uses TRBV10-1 and TRBJ2-2; perhaps TRBD2 as D (6 bases). This CDR3 region has 14 residues. The germline V gene has CDR1 WNHNN and CDR2 SYGVQD (reference sequence). With 6 bases removed from V and 4 bases from J, the gap between germline ends came to 12 bases. CDR3 sequence (DNA): TGCGCCAGCAGGTCCGGGGGAGGCACCGGGGAGCTGTTTTTT. Translating it yields CASRSGGGTGELFF.

DNA for the CDR3: TGTGCCAGCTCACCAACGGGGGCTGGAGCTTTCTTT. This sequence encodes CASSPTGAGAFF. The chain uses TRBV18 and TRBJ1-1, with D possibly matching TRBD1 (6 bases). The V and J ends lost 2 bases and 10 bases respectively, with 11 bases between them. The CDR3 has 12 amino acids. Germline assignment: CDR1 KGHSH and CDR2 LQKENI.

V and J are TRBV28 and TRBJ1-4; D not certain. Germline lookup yields CDR1 MDHEN and CDR2 SYDVKM. V was clipped by 4 bases and J by 2 bases, with 14 bases between them. There are 16 residues in the CDR3. DNA of the CDR3: TGTGCCAGCAGTTCCCCTCGGGGTGCCACTAATGAAAAACTGTTTTTT. Translation: CASSSPRGATNEKLFF.

The chain joins TRBV28 to TRBJ1-6; D might be TRBD1 (5 bases). Per germline, CDR1 MDHEN and CDR2 SYDVKM. CDR3 size: 17 residues. Trimming took 5 bases from V and 4 from J, leaving 18 bases between them. The CDR3 DNA sequence: TGTGCCAGCAGTCCCTACACATCCCGGGGGTATAATTCACCCCTCCACTTT. This translates into CASSPYTSRGYNSPLHF.

The gene calls are TRBV5-1 and TRBJ2-5; 15 bases agree with TRBD2. Germline values: CDR1 SGHRS, CDR2 YFSETQ. Germline trimming cut 4 bases from V and 5 bases from J; bases unmatched to any gene: 6. This CDR3 has 16 amino acids. The CDR3 nucleotides read TGCGCCAGCAGCATCGGACTAGCGGGAGGGCCGGAGACCCAGTACTTC. It specifies CASSIGLAGGPETQYF.

The table lists this clone with a count of one. For the CDR3, the DNA is TGTGCCAGCAGCCAGATGAACACAGATACGCAGTATTTT. Protein: CASSQMNTDTQYF. This chain links TRBV5-4 with TRBJ2-3; no firm D call. Per germline, CDR1 SGHNT and CDR2 YYREEE (reference sequence). The CDR3 extends over 13 amino acids. V gave up 4 bases and J gave up 2 bases, with 8 bases separating them.

The rearrangement uses TRBV2 and TRBJ2-1; no definite D call. This CDR3 is built from 11 residues. Germline CDR1 and CDR2: SNHLY and FYNNEI. V was pared by 2 bases and J by 10 bases, with 6 bases between. CDR3 sequence (DNA): TGTGCCAGCAGTGAATTGGCAGAGCAGTTCTTC. This translates into CASSELAEQFF. Variable domain in full (rest from reference TRBV2 and TRBJ2-1): EPEVTQTPSHQVTQMGQEVILRCVPISNHLYFYWYRQILGQKVEFLVSFYNNEISEKSEIFDDQFSVERPDGSNFTLKIRSTKLEDSAMYFCASSELAEQFFGPGTRLTVL.

The chain uses TRBV18 and TRBJ2-4; possibly TRBD2 for D (5 bases). V was pared by 2 bases and J by 3 bases, with 14 bases between. CDR1 and CDR2 (germline): KGHSH, LQKENI. The CDR3 is made up of 16 amino acids. CDR3 amino acids: CASSPFGLSDKNIQYF. CDR3 sequence (DNA): TGTGCCAGCTCACCATTTGGACTTAGTGACAAAAACATTCAGTACTTC.